This paragraph reports one TCR beta chain. This sample was included in a study of T cell responses to AZD1222 COVID-19 vaccine. Produced via immunoSEQ multiplex PCR; TCRdb's table is partial and in-frame only. The sample holds around 160,000 clones, 85% to 90% seen once. V shed 6 bases and J 9 bases; nucleotides not matched to a gene: 4. The CDR3 spans 13 residues. Germline V gene data show CDR1 as MNHEY and CDR2 as SVGAGI. Here the sequenced sample was peripheral blood, taken on day 0 of AZD1222 vaccination. The genes are TRBV6-5 and TRBJ1-6; 8 bases map to TRBD1. This receptor was taken from an adult in good health. For the CDR3, the DNA is TGTGCCAGCAGGGACAGGGACATTTCACCCCTCCACTTT. Translated: CASRDRDISPLHF.